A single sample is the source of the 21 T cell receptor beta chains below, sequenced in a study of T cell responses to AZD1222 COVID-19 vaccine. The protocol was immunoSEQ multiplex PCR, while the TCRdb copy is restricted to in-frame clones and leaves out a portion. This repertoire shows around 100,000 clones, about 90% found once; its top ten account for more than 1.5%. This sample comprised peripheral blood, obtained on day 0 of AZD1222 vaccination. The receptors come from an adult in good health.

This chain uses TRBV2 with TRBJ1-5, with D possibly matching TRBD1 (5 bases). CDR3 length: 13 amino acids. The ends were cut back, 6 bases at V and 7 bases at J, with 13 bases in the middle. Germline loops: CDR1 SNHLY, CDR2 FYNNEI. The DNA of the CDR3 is TGTGCCAGCAGCTACGGGGGTATCCAGCCCCAGCATTTT. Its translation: CASSYGGIQPQHF. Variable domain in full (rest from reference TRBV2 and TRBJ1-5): EPEVTQTPSHQVTQMGQEVILRCVPISNHLYFYWYRQILGQKVEFLVSFYNNEISEKSEIFDDQFSVERPDGSNFTLKIRSTKLEDSAMYFCASSYGGIQPQHFGDGTRLSIL.

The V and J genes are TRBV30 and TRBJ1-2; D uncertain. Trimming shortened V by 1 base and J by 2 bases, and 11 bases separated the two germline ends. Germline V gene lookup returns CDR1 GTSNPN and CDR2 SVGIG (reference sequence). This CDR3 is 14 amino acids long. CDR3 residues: CAWSELSGNYGYTF. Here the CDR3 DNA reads TGTGCCTGGAGTGAGTTGTCGGGGAACTATGGCTACACCTTC. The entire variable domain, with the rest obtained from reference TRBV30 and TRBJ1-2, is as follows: SQTIHQWPATLVQPVGSPLSLECTVEGTSNPNLYWYRQAAGRGLQLLFYSVGIGQISSEVPQNLSASRPQDRQFILSSKKLLLSDSGFYLCAWSELSGNYGYTFGSGTRLTVV.

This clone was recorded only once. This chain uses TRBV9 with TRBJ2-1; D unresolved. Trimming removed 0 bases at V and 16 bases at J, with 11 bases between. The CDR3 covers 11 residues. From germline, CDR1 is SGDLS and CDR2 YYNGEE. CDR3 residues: CASSVAERIFF. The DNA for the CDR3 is TGTGCCAGCAGCGTAGCGGAGAGGATATTCTTC.

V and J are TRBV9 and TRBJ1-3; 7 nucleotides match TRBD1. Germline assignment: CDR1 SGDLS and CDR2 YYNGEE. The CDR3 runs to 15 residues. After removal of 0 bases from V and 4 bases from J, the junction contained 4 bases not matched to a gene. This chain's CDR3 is CASSVEDRAGNTIYF. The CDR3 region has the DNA TGTGCCAGCAGCGTAGAAGACAGGGCGGGAAACACCATATATTTT.

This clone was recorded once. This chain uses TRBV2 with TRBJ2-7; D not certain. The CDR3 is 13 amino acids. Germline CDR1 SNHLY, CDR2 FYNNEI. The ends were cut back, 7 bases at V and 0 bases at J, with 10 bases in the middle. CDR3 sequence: CASILDVSYEQYF. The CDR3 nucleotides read TGTGCCAGCATCCTTGACGTCTCCTACGAGCAGTACTTC.

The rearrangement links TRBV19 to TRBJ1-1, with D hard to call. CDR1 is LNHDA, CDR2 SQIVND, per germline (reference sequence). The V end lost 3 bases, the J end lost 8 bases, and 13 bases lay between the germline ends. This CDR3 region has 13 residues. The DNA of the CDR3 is TGTGCCAGTAGTATCGTGGTTGGGTGGGAAGCTTTCTTT. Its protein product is CASSIVVGWEAFF.

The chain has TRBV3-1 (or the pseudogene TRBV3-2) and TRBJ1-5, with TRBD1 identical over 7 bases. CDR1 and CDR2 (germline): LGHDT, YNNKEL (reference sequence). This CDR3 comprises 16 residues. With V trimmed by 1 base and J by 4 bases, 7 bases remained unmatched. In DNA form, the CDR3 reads TGTGCCAGCAGCCAAGGCTACGGGACAGAGAATCAGCCCCAGCATTTT. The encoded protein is CASSQGYGTENQPQHF.

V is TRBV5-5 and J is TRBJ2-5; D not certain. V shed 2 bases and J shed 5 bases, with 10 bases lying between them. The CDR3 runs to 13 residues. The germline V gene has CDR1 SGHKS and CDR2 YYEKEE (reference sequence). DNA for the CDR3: TGTGCCAGCAGCTTTGGCGAACGGGAGACCCAGTACTTC. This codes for CASSFGERETQYF.

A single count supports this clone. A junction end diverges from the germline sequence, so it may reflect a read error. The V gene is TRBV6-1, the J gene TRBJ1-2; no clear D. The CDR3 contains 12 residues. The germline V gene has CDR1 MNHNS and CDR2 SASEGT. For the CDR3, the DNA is TGTGCCAGCAGTGAATTAGGCGGGCGCACGTACTTC. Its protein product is CASSELGGRTYF.

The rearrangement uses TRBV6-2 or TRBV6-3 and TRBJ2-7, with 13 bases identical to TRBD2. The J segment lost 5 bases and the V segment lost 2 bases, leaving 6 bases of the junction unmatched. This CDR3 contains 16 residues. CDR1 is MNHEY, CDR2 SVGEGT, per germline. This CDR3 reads CASSYGTSGIVHEQYF. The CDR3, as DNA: TGTGCCAGCAGTTACGGGACTAGCGGGATAGTCCACGAGCAGTACTTC.

Here the CDR3 DNA reads TGTGCCAGCAGCCCCGACAGGGCAGATACGCAGTATTTT. It translates to CASSPDRADTQYF. The V and J genes are TRBV11-2 and TRBJ2-3, with 7 bases identical to TRBD1. In germline, CDR1 is SGHAT, CDR2 FQNNGV. The V segment lost 5 bases and the J segment 4 bases; nucleotides outside the gene matches: 3. The CDR3 spans 13 residues.

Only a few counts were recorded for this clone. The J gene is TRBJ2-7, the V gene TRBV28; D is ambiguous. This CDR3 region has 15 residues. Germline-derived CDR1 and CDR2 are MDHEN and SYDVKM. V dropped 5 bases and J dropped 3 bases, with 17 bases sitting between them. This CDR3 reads CASSPPRALGYEQYF. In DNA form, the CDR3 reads TGTGCCAGCAGTCCCCCCAGAGCGTTGGGCTACGAGCAGTACTTC.

CDR3 DNA: TGTGCCAGTAGTACAGAACAGGGCCCCACGACTTCTGGGGCCAACGTCCTGACTTTC. Amino acid sequence: CASSTEQGPTTSGANVLTF. This chain uses TRBV19 with TRBJ2-6; a weak D match, TRBD1 (6 bases). Per germline, CDR1 LNHDA and CDR2 SQIVND (reference sequence). Trimming removed 4 bases from V and 1 base from J, with 20 bases in between. The CDR3 has 19 amino acids.

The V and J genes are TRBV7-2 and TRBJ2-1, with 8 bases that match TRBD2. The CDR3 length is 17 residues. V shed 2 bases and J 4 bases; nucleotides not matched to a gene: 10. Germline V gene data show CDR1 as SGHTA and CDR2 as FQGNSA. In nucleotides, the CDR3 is TGTGCCAGCAGCTTATCGATATCGACTAGCGATTACAATGAGCAGTTCTTC. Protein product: CASSLSISTSDYNEQFF.

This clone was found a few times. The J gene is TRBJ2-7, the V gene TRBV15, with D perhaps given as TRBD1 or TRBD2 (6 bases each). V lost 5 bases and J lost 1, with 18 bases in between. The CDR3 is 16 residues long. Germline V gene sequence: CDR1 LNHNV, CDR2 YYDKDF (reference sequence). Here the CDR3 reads CATSWEVGGWSYEQYF. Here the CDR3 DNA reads TGTGCCACCAGCTGGGAGGTAGGGGGGTGGTCCTACGAGCAGTACTTC.

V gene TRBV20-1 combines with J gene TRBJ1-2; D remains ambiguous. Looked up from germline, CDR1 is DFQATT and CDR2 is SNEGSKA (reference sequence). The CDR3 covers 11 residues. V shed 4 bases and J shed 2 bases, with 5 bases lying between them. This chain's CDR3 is CSAKSNYGYTF. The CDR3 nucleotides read TGCAGTGCTAAATCGAACTATGGCTACACCTTC.

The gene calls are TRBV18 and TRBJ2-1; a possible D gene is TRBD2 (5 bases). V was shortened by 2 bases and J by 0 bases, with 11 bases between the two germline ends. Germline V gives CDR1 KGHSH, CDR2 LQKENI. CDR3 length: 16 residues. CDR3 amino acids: CASSPREGSSYNEQFF. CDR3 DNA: TGTGCCAGCTCACCAAGGGAAGGGAGCTCCTACAATGAGCAGTTCTTC.

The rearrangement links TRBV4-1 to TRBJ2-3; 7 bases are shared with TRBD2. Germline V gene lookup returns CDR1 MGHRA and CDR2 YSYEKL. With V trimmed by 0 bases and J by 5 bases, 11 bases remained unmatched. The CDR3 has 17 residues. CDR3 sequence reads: CASSQEDSGSEGDTQYF. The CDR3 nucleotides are TGCGCCAGCAGCCAAGAGGATAGCGGGTCCGAGGGAGATACGCAGTATTTT.

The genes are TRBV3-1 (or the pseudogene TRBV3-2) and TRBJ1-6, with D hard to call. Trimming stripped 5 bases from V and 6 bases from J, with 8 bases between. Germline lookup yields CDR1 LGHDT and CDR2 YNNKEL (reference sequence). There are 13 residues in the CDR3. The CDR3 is CASSIAINSPLHF. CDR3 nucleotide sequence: TGTGCCAGCAGCATAGCAATTAATTCACCCCTCCACTTT.

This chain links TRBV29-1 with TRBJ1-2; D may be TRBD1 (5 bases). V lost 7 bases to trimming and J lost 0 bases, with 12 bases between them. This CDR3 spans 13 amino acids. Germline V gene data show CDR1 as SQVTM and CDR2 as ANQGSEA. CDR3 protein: CSAETATNYGYTF. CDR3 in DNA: TGCAGCGCCGAGACAGCTACTAACTATGGCTACACCTTC.

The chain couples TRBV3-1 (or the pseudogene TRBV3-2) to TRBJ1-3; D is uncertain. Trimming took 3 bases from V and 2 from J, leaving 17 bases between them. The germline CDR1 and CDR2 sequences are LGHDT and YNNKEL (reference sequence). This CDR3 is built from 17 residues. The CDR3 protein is CASSQSRAGSAGNTIYF. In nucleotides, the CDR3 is TGTGCCAGCAGCCAGTCCCGGGCCGGGTCGGCTGGAAACACCATATATTTT.